These T cell receptor beta chains were read from a single sample in a study of T-cell reconstitution after alpha-beta-depleted transplantation in children. TCRdb independently ran MiXCR on the PCR reads; one entry per CDR3 protein. The data hold about 300,000 distinct CDR3 sequences, with over 7.5% observed a single time. The specimen comprised peripheral blood, sampled 360 days after TCRalphabeta/CD19-depleted stem cell transplant. The source of these receptors is a female patient aged 2-9 years who had a stem cell transplant for Fanconi anemia, so the T cells may come from the graft donor. The CDR3 runs from the conserved cysteine through the conserved F or W. The order of the fields is clone size, V gene, D gene, J gene, CDR3 DNA, CDR3 protein. The D gene is left open where the match is weak. The size entry is marked missing in some rows and otherwise reads once, few, many or a size class.

size: many; V: TRBV27; D: .; J: TRBJ1-2; DNA: TGTGCCAGCAGTTGGACAGAGGGCTATGGCTACACCTTC; CDR3: CASSWTEGYGYTF
size: many; V: TRBV5-1; D: .; J: TRBJ2-2; DNA: TGCGCCAGCAGCGCGCAGATCACCGGGGAGCTGTTTTTT; CDR3: CASSAQITGELFF
size: .; V: TRBV27; D: .; J: TRBJ1-1; DNA: TGTGCCAGCAGTTTATGGGGGGGGCAGGGAGACACTGAAGCTTTCTTT; CDR3: CASSLWGGQGDTEAFF
size: many; V: TRBV20-1; D: .; J: TRBJ2-7; DNA: TGCAGTGCTAGAGATCCAGGGTACAGCTCCTACGAGCAGTACTTC; CDR3: CSARDPGYSSYEQYF
size: few; V: TRBV7-3; D: .; J: TRBJ2-3; DNA: TGTGCCAGCAGCTCGTACCGAAGCGCAGATACGCAGTATTTT; CDR3: CASSSYRSADTQYF
size: .; V: TRBV5-1; D: TRBD1; J: TRBJ2-6; DNA: TGCGCCAGCAGTCTTACAGGGGAAAGCTCTGGGGCCAACGTCCTGACTTTC; CDR3: CASSLTGESSGANVLTF
size: .; V: TRBV5-1; D: .; J: TRBJ2-2; DNA: TGCGCCAGCAGCTTACGTCATTTTCACACCGGGGAGCTGTTTTTT; CDR3: CASSLRHFHTGELFF
size: few; V: TRBV2; D: TRBD1; J: TRBJ1-5; DNA: TGTGCCAGCAGACGGACAGGGGGGCATAATCAGCCCCAGCATTTT; CDR3: CASRRTGGHNQPQHF
size: few; V: TRBV18; D: .; J: TRBJ2-1; DNA: TGTGCCAGCTCACCGGGACAAAACAATGAGCAGTTCTTC; CDR3: CASSPGQNNEQFF
size: .; V: TRBV6-6; D: TRBD1; J: TRBJ1-4; DNA: TGTGCCAGCAGCAACCGGGACAGCCTAAAACTGTTTTTT; CDR3: CASSNRDSLKLFF
size: .; V: TRBV19; D: .; J: TRBJ2-1; DNA: TGTGCCAGTAGTAACCGACAGGACTCCTACAATGAGCAGTTCTTC; CDR3: CASSNRQDSYNEQFF
size: many; V: TRBV12-3/TRBV12-4; D: TRBD1; J: TRBJ1-5; DNA: TGTGCCAGCAGCCTTCGACAGGGAGATCAGCCCCAGCATTTT; CDR3: CASSLRQGDQPQHF
size: few; V: TRBV4-2; D: TRBD1; J: TRBJ1-2; DNA: TGTGCCAGCAGCCAAGTATGGGACCGGGACAGGACCGGCTACACCTTC; CDR3: CASSQVWDRDRTGYTF
size: many; V: TRBV9; D: .; J: TRBJ2-2; DNA: TGTGCCAGCAGCCCACGACTAGTAGCTACCGGGGAGCTGTTTTTT; CDR3: CASSPRLVATGELFF
size: .; V: TRBV7-9; D: TRBD1; J: TRBJ1-1; DNA: TGTGCCAGCAGCCTCACTGGACAGGGTTTGAGTGAAGTGAGGAACACTGAAGCTTTCTTT; CDR3: CASSLTGQGLSEVRNTEAFF
size: .; V: TRBV4-2; D: .; J: TRBJ2-3; DNA: TGTGCCAGCAGCCATGGAGCTCGGGACTTTGACACAGATACGCAGTATTTT; CDR3: CASSHGARDFDTDTQYF
size: many; V: TRBV5-1; D: .; J: TRBJ2-2; DNA: TGTGCCAGCAGTCCTCAGGGACGAACCGGGGAGCTGTTTTTT; CDR3: CASSPQGRTGELFF
size: .; V: TRBV11-2; D: .; J: TRBJ1-2; DNA: TGTGCCAGCAGCCCCGACGAATCCTATGGCTACACCTTC; CDR3: CASSPDESYGYTF
size: many; V: TRBV12-3/TRBV12-4; D: .; J: TRBJ2-2; DNA: TGTGCCAGCAGTTATCCCCAAGTCCCCGGGGAGCTGTTTTTT; CDR3: CASSYPQVPGELFF
size: .; V: TRBV4-2; D: .; J: TRBJ1-1; DNA: TGTGCCAGCAGCCAAGAGCCTACTTATGAAGCTTTCTTT; CDR3: CASSQEPTYEAFF
size: many; V: TRBV10-1; D: .; J: TRBJ2-2; DNA: TGCGCCAGCAGTGGTGGAGGCACCGGGGAGCTGTTTTTT; CDR3: CASSGGGTGELFF
size: .; V: TRBV28; D: TRBD1; J: TRBJ2-1; DNA: TGTGCCAGCCGGGACAGAACCTACAATGAGCAGTTCTTC; CDR3: CASRDRTYNEQFF
size: few; V: TRBV30; D: .; J: TRBJ2-2; DNA: TGTGCCTGGAGTGGAGGACACTACACCGGGGAGCTGTTTTTT; CDR3: CAWSGGHYTGELFF
size: few; V: TRBV7-2; D: .; J: TRBJ1-1; DNA: TGTGCCAGCAGCTTAGTGGGAACTAAAAGCACTGAAGCTTTCTTT; CDR3: CASSLVGTKSTEAFF
size: many; V: TRBV6-2/TRBV6-3; D: .; J: TRBJ2-1; DNA: TGTGCCAGCAGTCGGACCTTCAGCTACAATGAGCAGTTCTTC; CDR3: CASSRTFSYNEQFF
size: few; V: TRBV11-1; D: .; J: TRBJ1-1; DNA: TGTGCCAGCAGCCCCCAGGCGGCTTACACTGAAGCTTTCTTT; CDR3: CASSPQAAYTEAFF
size: many; V: TRBV15; D: .; J: TRBJ1-2; DNA: TGTGCCACCAGCCCCGGGTATGGCTACACCTTC; CDR3: CATSPGYGYTF
size: .; V: TRBV18; D: .; J: TRBJ2-3; DNA: TGTGCCAGCTCACCGATAGCCCCCACAGATACGCAGTATTTT; CDR3: CASSPIAPTDTQYF
size: many; V: TRBV7-2; D: TRBD1; J: TRBJ2-5; DNA: TGTGCCAGCAGCTACCTGGACAGGCAAGAGACCCAGTACTTC; CDR3: CASSYLDRQETQYF
size: many; V: TRBV29-1; D: .; J: TRBJ2-2; DNA: TGCAGCGTTGAAGCCGCGAACACCGGGGAGCTGTTTTTT; CDR3: CSVEAANTGELFF
size: many; V: TRBV11-2; D: .; J: TRBJ2-7; DNA: TGTGCCAGCAGCTTCATCCACGAGCAGTACTTC; CDR3: CASSFIHEQYF
size: few; V: TRBV20-1; D: .; J: TRBJ2-5; DNA: TGCAGTGCTAGAGCTGCCTCGTACCAAGAGACCCAGTACTTC; CDR3: CSARAASYQETQYF
size: many; V: TRBV28; D: .; J: TRBJ2-7; DNA: TGTGCCAGCAGTTTATGGGACAACTCCTACGAGCAGTACTTC; CDR3: CASSLWDNSYEQYF
size: .; V: TRBV6-5; D: .; J: TRBJ2-4; DNA: TGTGCCAGCAGTTACTCGGCGATCGGGACGGGGCTAGCCAAAAACATTCAGTACTTC; CDR3: CASSYSAIGTGLAKNIQYF
size: few; V: TRBV3-1; D: .; J: TRBJ2-1; DNA: TGTGCCAGCAGCCCCGGTCCAGGGACACAGTTCTTC; CDR3: CASSPGPGTQFF